This T cell receptor (beta chain) was documented in a study of cytomegalovirus exposure and HLA in healthy donors. The PCR used 60 Vbeta and 13 Jbeta primers. This table comes from immunoSEQ multiplex PCR, and its TCRdb copy is limited to in-frame clones, with some not included. The sample yields approximately 190,000 clones, approximately 80% seen once. Study-wide results and caveats: For most subjects, TCR beta sequences were reported to predict HLA-A and HLA-B alleles with accuracy.

In its sample, this clone was seen a few times. The antigen is unknown. The CDR3 is 13 residues long. Trimming removed 2 bases from V and 5 bases from J, with 9 bases in between. Germline loops: CDR1 SNHLY, CDR2 FYNNEI. This clonotype originated in a man in his forties or fifties in good health and CMV-seropositive. Sample: PBMCs. The chain employs TRBV2 and TRBJ1-1; D unclear. The CDR3 sequence: CASSEREETEAFF. For the CDR3, the DNA is TGTGCCAGCAGTGAAAGGGAGGAGACTGAAGCTTTCTTT.